This TCR beta chain comes out of a study of blood T cell repertoires in COVID-19. Overall study context: Acute and convalescent COVID-19 samples came from the United States, Italy and Spain. The analysed material was cDNA or gDNA that came from T cells, B-cell-depleted T cells, or PBMCs.

Sequencing was performed with immunoSEQ multiplex PCR; in TCRdb, only in-frame clones are kept and a portion is missing. The table has 150,000 to 200,000 clones, 65% to 85% seen once. This TCR was sampled from a man between 60 and 75 years old with active or convalescent COVID-19. The sequenced material came from peripheral blood.

The CDR3 protein is CASSPPGAGGSVDTQYF. CDR3 in DNA: TGTGCCAGCAGCCCTCCGGGGGCGGGAGGGTCCGTAGATACGCAGTATTTT. The rearrangement joins TRBV3-1 (or the pseudogene TRBV3-2) to TRBJ2-3, with 9 positions matching TRBD2. CDR1 LGHDT and CDR2 YNNKEL come from the germline V gene (reference sequence). The CDR3 covers 17 residues. V lost 4 bases, J lost 5 bases, and 13 bases stayed unmatched.